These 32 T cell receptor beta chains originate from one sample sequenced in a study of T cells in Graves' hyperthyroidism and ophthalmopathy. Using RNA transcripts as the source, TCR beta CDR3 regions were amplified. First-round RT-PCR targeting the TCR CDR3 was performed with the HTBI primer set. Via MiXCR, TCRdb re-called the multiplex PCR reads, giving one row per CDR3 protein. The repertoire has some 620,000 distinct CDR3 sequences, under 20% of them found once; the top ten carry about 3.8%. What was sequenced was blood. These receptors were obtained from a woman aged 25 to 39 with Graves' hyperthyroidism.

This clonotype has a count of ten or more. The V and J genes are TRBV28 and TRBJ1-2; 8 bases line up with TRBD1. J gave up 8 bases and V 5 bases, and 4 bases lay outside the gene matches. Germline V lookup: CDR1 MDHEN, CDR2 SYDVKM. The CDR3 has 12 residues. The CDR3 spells CASSQGARGYTF. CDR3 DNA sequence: TGTGCCAGCAGTCAGGGGGCTCGGGGCTACACCTTC.

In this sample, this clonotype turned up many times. CDR3 protein: CASSRLGRDYEQYF. CDR3 sequence (DNA): TGTGCCAGCAGCCGGCTTGGGCGGGACTACGAGCAGTACTTC. The J gene is TRBJ2-7, the V gene TRBV7-8, with D tentatively TRBD2 (6 bases). Trimming shortened V by 5 bases and J by 3 bases, and 14 bases separated the two germline ends. Germline CDR1 and CDR2: SGHVS and FQNEAQ. There are 14 residues in the CDR3.

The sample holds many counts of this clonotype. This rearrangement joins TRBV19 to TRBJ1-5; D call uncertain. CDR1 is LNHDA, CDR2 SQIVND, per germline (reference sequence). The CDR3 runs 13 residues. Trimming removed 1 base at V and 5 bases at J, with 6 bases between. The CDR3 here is CASSIGRDQPQHF. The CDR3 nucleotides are TGTGCCAGTAGTATAGGGAGGGATCAGCCCCAGCATTTT.

The CDR3 bases are TGTGCCAGCAGCCGGACAGGGGGCGCCTGGCAGCCCCAGCATTTT. This encodes CASSRTGGAWQPQHF. This chain uses TRBV12-3 or TRBV12-4 with TRBJ1-5; 11 positions match TRBD1. The ends lost 6 bases at V and 7 bases at J; junction bases unmatched: 8. This CDR3 region has 15 residues.

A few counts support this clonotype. The CDR3 region has the DNA TGTGCCAGCAGCTTAACGCCGACAGGGGCTGGAAACACCATATATTTT. This translates into CASSLTPTGAGNTIYF. The chain uses TRBV7-3 and TRBJ1-3; 8 bases match TRBD1. The CDR3 runs 16 residues. The ends lost 0 bases at V and 2 bases at J; junction bases unmatched: 3. CDR1 is SGHTA and CDR2 is FQGTGA in the germline V gene.

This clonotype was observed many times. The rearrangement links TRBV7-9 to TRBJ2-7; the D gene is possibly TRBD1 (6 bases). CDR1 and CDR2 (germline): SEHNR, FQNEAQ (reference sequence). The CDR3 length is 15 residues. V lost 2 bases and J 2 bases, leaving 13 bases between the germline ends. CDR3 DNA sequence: TGTGCCAGCAGCTTACTTCAGGGGAATACCTACGAGCAGTACTTC. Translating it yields CASSLLQGNTYEQYF.

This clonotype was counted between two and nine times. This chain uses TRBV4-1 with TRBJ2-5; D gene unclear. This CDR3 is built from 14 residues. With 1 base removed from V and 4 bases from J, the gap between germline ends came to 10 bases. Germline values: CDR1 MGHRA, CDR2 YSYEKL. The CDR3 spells CASSQVASVETQYF. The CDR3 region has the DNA TGCGCCAGCAGCCAAGTGGCTAGTGTAGAGACCCAGTACTTC.

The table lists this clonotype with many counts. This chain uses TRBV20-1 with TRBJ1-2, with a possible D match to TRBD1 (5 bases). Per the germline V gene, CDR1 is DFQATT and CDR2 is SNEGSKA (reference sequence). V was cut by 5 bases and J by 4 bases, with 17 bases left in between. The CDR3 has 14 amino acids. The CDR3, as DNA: TGCAGTGCTCTCACCCGGGGCAGAGGCTATGGCTACACCTTC. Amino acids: CSALTRGRGYGYTF.

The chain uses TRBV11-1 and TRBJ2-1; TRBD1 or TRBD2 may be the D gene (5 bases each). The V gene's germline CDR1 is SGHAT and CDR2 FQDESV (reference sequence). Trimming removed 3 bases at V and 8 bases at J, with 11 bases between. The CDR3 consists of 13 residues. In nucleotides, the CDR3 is TGTGCCAGCAGCTTCTCCCGGGGCGATGAGCAGTTCTTC. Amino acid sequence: CASSFSRGDEQFF.

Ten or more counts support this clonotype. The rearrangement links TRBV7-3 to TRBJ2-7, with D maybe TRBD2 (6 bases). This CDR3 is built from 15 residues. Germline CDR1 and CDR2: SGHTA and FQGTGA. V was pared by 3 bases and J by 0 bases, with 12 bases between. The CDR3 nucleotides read TGTGCCAGCAGCTTGAATGCGGGAAGCTCCTACGAGCAGTACTTC. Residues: CASSLNAGSSYEQYF.

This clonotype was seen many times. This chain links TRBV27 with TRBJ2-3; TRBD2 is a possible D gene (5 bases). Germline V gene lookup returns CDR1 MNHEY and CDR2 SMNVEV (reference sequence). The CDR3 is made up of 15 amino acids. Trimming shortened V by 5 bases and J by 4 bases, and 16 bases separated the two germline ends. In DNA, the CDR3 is TGTGCCAGCAGTGACCCACCGTCGGGGTCAGATACGCAGTATTTT. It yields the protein CASSDPPSGSDTQYF.

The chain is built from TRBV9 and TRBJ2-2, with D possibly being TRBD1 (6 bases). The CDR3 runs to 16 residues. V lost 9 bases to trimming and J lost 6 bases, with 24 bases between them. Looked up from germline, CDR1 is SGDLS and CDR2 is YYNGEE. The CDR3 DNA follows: TGTGCCAACAAAACCCCGGGACAAAAAGCCGCCGGGGAGCTGTTTTTT. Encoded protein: CANKTPGQKAAGELFF.

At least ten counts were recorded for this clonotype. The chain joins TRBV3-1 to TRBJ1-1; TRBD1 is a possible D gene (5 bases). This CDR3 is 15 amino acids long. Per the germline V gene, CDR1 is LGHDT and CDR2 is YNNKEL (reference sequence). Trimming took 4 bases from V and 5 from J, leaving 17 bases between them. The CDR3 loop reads CASSRTGGGRTEAFF. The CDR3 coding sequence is TGTGCCAGCAGCCGGACCGGGGGTGGTAGAACTGAAGCTTTCTTT.

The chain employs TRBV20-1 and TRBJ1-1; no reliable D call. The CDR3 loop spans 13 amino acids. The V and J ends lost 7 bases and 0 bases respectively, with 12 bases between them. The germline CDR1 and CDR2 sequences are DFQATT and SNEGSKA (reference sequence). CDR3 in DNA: TGCAGTGTCCCAGGAAAGATGAACACTGAAGCTTTCTTT. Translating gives CSVPGKMNTEAFF.

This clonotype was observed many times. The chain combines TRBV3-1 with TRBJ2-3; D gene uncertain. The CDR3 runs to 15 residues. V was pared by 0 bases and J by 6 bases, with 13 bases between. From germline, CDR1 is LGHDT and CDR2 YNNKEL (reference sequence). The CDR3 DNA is TGTGCCAGCAGCCAAGAATTGGTGGTGCGGGATACGCAGTATTTT. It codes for CASSQELVVRDTQYF.

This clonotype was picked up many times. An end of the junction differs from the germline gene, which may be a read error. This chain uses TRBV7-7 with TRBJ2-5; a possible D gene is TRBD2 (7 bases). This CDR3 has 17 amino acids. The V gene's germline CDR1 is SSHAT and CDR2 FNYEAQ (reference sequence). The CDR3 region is CASSLVSGGAGKETQYF. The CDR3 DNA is TGTGCTAGCAGCTTAGTGTCGGGGGGCGCCGGGAAGGAGACCCAGTACTTC.

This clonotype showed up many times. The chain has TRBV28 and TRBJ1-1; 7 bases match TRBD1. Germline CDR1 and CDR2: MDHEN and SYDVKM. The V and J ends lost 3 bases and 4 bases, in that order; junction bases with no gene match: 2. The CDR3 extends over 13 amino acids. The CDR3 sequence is CASSFRGRTEAFF. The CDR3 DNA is TGTGCCAGCAGTTTTAGGGGGCGCACTGAAGCTTTCTTT.

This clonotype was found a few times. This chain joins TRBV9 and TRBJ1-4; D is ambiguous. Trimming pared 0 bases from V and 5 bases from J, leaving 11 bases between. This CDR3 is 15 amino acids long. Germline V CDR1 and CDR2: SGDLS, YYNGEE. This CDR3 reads CASSVAISKNEKLFF. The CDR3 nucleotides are TGTGCCAGCAGCGTAGCTATCTCCAAGAATGAAAAACTGTTTTTT.

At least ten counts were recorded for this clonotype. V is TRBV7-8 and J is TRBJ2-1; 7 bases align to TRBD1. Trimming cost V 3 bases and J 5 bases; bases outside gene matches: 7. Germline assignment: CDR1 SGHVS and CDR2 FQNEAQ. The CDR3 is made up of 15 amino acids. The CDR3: CASSFPRDRDNEQFF. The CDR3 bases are TGTGCCAGCAGCTTCCCACGGGACAGAGACAATGAGCAGTTCTTC.

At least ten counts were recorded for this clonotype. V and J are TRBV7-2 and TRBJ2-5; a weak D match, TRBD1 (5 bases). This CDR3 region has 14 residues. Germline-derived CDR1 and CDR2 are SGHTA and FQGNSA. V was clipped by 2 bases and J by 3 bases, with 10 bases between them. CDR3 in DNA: TGTGCCAGCAGCTTACAGACAGCAAAAGAGACCCAGTACTTC. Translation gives CASSLQTAKETQYF.

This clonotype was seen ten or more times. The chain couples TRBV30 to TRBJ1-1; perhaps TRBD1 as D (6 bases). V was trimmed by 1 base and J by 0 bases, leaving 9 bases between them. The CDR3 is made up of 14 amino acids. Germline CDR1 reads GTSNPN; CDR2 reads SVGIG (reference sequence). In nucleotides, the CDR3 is TGTGCCTGGAGTGCGGGACATATGAACACTGAAGCTTTCTTT. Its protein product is CAWSAGHMNTEAFF.

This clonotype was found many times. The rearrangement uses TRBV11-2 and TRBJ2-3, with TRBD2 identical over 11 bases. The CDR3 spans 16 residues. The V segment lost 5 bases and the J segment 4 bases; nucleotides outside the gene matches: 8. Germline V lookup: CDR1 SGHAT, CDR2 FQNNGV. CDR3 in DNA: TGTGCCAGCAGCAATAGCGGGAGGGCCCTTGCAGATACGCAGTATTTT. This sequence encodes CASSNSGRALADTQYF.

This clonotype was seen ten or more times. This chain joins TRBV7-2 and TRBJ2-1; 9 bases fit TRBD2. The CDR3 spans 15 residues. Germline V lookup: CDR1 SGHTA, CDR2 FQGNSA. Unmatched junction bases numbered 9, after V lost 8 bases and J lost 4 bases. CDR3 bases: TGTGCCAGCTTCAGTCTAGCGGGAAATTACAATGAGCAGTTCTTC. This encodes CASFSLAGNYNEQFF.

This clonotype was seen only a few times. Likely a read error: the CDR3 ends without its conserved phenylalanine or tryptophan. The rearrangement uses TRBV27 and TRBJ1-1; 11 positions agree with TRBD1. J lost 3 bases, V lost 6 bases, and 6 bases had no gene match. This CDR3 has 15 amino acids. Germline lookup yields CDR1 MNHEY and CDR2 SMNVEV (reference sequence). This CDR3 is CASSRGQGADTEAFL. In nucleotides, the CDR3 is TGTGCCAGCAGCCGAGGACAGGGGGCTGACACTGAAGCTTTCCTT.

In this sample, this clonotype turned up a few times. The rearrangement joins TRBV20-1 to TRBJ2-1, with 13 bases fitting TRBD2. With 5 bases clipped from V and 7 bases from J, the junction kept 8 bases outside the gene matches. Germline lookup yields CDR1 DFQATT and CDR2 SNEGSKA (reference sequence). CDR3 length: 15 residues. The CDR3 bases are TGCAGTGCTGGACTAGCGGGAGATATCGGGAATGAGCAGTTCTTC. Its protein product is CSAGLAGDIGNEQFF.

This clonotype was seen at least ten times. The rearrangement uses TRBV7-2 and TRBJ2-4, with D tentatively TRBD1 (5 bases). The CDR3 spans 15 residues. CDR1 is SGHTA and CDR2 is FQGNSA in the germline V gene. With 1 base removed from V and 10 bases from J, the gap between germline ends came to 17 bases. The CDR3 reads CASSLERLAGSIQYF. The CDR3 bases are TGTGCCAGCAGCTTAGAGCGTTTGGCAGGGTCAATTCAGTACTTC.

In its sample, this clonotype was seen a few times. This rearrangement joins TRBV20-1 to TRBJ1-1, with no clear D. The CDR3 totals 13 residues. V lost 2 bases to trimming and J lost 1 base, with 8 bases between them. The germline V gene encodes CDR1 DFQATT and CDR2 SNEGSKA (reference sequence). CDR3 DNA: TGCAGTGCTAGACCCGACCGGAACACTGAAGCTTTCTTT. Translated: CSARPDRNTEAFF.

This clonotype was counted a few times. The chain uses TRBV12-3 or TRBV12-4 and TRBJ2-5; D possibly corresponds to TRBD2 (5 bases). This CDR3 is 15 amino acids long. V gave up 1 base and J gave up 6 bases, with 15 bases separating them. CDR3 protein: CASSLGGSPVKTQYF. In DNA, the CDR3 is TGTGCCAGCAGTTTAGGCGGGTCCCCGGTCAAGACCCAGTACTTC.

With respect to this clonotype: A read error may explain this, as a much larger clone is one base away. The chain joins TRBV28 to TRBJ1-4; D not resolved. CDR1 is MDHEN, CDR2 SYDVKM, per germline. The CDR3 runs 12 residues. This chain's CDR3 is CVSSHLGEKLFF. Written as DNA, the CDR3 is TGTGTCAGCAGCCACCTCGGTGAAAAACTGTTTTTT.

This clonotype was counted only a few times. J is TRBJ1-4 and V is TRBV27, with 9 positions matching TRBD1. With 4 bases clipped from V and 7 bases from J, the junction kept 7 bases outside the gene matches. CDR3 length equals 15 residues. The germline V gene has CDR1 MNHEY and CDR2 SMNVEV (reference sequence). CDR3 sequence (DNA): TGTGCCAGCAGTTCCGCACTGGACAGGGGTGAAAAACTGTTTTTT. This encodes CASSSALDRGEKLFF.

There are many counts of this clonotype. The CDR3, as DNA: TGTGCCAGCAGTTCCCTTACGCAGCGGGAGGGTGGCGGGGAGCTGTTTTTT. Protein sequence: CASSSLTQREGGGELFF. The rearrangement uses TRBV28 and TRBJ2-2; TRBD2 matches at 10 bases. The V and J ends lost 4 bases and 7 bases, in that order; junction bases with no gene match: 12. There are 17 residues in the CDR3. Germline assignment: CDR1 MDHEN and CDR2 SYDVKM.

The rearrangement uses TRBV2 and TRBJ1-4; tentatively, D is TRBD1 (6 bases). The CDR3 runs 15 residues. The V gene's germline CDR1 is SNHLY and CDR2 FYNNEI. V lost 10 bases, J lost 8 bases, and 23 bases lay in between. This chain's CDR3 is CATTSPGTLGEKLFF. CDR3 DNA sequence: TGTGCCACCACCTCCCCCGGGACATTAGGGGAAAAACTGTTTTTT.